What follows are 15 T cell receptor beta chains derived from one specimen sequenced in a study of blood T cell repertoires in COVID-19. Produced via immunoSEQ multiplex PCR; TCRdb's table is partial and in-frame only. Among over 150,000 clones, almost 85% were seen once, and the ten largest hold roughly 15%. The sequenced sample was peripheral blood. The receptors were gathered from a man aged 18 to 35 with active or convalescent COVID-19.

The rearrangement joins TRBV7-2 to TRBJ2-1; TRBD2 might be the D (5 bases). The CDR3 has 15 residues. Germline V gene lookup returns CDR1 SGHTA and CDR2 FQGNSA. The V gene lost 5 bases and the J gene lost 2 bases, with 13 bases spanning the gap. The CDR3 is CASSDKGLPYNEQFF. The CDR3 coding sequence is TGTGCCAGCAGCGACAAAGGACTCCCCTACAATGAGCAGTTCTTC.

This clone has a single count. The gene calls are TRBV11-2 and TRBJ1-3; 8 bases agree with TRBD1. V trimming: 5 bases; J trimming: 3 bases; junction bases outside the gene matches: 3. This CDR3 spans 14 amino acids. Looked up from germline, CDR1 is SGHAT and CDR2 is FQNNGV. DNA for the CDR3: TGTGCCAGCAGCCTCGACAGGGGTGGAAACACCATATATTTT. This translates into CASSLDRGGNTIYF.

This rearrangement joins TRBV7-2 to TRBJ1-6; 7 bases are a match to TRBD1. Germline V lookup: CDR1 SGHTA, CDR2 FQGNSA. The CDR3 runs to 13 residues. Unmatched junction bases numbered 2, after V lost 5 bases and J lost 7 bases. The CDR3 is CASSTQGNSPLHF. The CDR3 DNA sequence: TGTGCCAGCAGCACACAGGGGAATTCACCCCTCCACTTT.

With regard to this clone: In the same sample, other DNA sequences code for this CDR3. The CDR3 DNA reads as TGCAGCGTTGTGTGGGACAGGGGGTACGAGCAGTACTTC. This translates into CSVVWDRGYEQYF. J is TRBJ2-7 and V is TRBV29-1; TRBD1 matches 11 bases. Germline loops: CDR1 SQVTM, CDR2 ANQGSEA. The CDR3 runs 13 residues. J lost 4 bases, V lost 4 bases, and 3 bases had no gene match.

The rearrangement uses TRBV27 and TRBJ2-1; D is unresolved. In germline, CDR1 is MNHEY, CDR2 SMNVEV (reference sequence). V was pared by 5 bases and J by 4 bases, with 3 bases between. The CDR3 extends over 11 amino acids. In DNA, the CDR3 is TGTGCCAGCAGTCGTTACAATGAGCAGTTCTTC. Translation gives CASSRYNEQFF.

The V call is TRBV18, the J call TRBJ2-7; 9 nucleotides align to TRBD1. The germline V gene has CDR1 KGHSH and CDR2 LQKENI. This CDR3 is 14 amino acids long. V trimming: 4 bases; J trimming: 2 bases; junction bases outside the gene matches: 3. The CDR3, as DNA: TGTGCCAGCTCACGAGGACAGGGGACCTACGAGCAGTACTTC. It yields the protein CASSRGQGTYEQYF.

V gene TRBV13 combines with J gene TRBJ2-7; 9 nucleotides align to TRBD1. Trimming removed 8 bases from V and 9 bases from J; junction bases left unmatched: 11. CDR1 is PRHDT, CDR2 FYEKMQ, per germline (reference sequence). The CDR3 is made up of 13 amino acids. The CDR3: CASSGTGRMRQYF. Here the CDR3 DNA reads TGTGCCAGCTCCGGGACAGGGAGAATGAGGCAGTACTTC.

The chain has TRBV2 and TRBJ2-3, with D uncertain. Germline V gene lookup returns CDR1 SNHLY and CDR2 FYNNEI. This CDR3 has 15 residues. V dropped 8 bases and J dropped 1 base, with 16 bases sitting between them. The CDR3 DNA reads as TGTGCCAGCGCCCCTCCCGCGGATCGCACAGATACGCAGTATTTT. Protein sequence: CASAPPADRTDTQYF. The variable domain in full, completed from reference TRBV2 and TRBJ2-3, reads EPEVTQTPSHQVTQMGQEVILRCVPISNHLYFYWYRQILGQKVEFLVSFYNNEISEKSEIFDDQFSVERPDGSNFTLKIRSTKLEDSAMYFCASAPPADRTDTQYFGPGTRLTVL.

The chain is built from TRBV10-2 and TRBJ1-2; D is possibly TRBD1 (6 bases). Germline V lookup: CDR1 WSHSY, CDR2 SAAADI. The CDR3 is 14 residues long. Trimming shortened V by 2 bases and J by 1 base, and 8 bases separated the two germline ends. This CDR3 reads CASSERGSNYGYTF. CDR3 coding DNA: TGCGCCAGCAGTGAGAGGGGGAGTAACTATGGCTACACCTTC.

The chain couples TRBV18 to TRBJ1-6; 8 bases are shared with TRBD1. CDR1 is KGHSH, CDR2 LQKENI, per germline. CDR3 length: 15 amino acids. Losses at the gene ends were 2 bases for V and 6 bases for J; bases not matched to a gene: 3. In DNA form, the CDR3 reads TGTGCCAGCTCACCAACGGACAGGGCTAATTCACCCCTCCACTTT. This sequence encodes CASSPTDRANSPLHF.

This clone has just a few counts. J is TRBJ2-2 and V is TRBV6-5; TRBD2 matches at 9 bases. CDR1 MNHEY and CDR2 SVGAGI come from the germline V gene. CDR3 length: 16 amino acids. J was trimmed by 6 bases and V by 0 bases; bases with no gene match: 5. The CDR3 sequence is CASSYSSGSAPGELFF. For the CDR3, the DNA is TGTGCCAGCAGTTACTCTAGCGGGAGTGCCCCCGGGGAGCTGTTTTTT.

The sample holds one count of this clone. The V and J genes are TRBV21-1 and TRBJ1-5; the D call in the table, TRBD1, was not verified against the DNA. TRBV21-1 is described as a pseudogene. The CDR3 sequence is 14 residues long. The CDR3 is CASIALGVHQPQHF. DNA for the CDR3: TGTGCCAGCATCGCGCTAGGGGTCCATCAGCCCCAGCATTTT.

V is TRBV12-5 and J is TRBJ2-3; 10 bases align to TRBD1. J gave up 5 bases and V 6 bases, and 14 bases lay outside the gene matches. Looked up from germline, CDR1 is LGHNT and CDR2 is FRNRAP. The CDR3 extends over 17 amino acids. The CDR3 is CASGLFPRDRGGDTQYF. For the CDR3, the DNA is TGTGCTAGTGGATTGTTCCCCAGGGACAGGGGCGGAGATACGCAGTATTTT.

The chain has TRBV5-1 and TRBJ1-1, with D possibly being TRBD1 (5 bases). This CDR3 is 15 amino acids long. Trimming pared 4 bases from V and 1 base from J, leaving 14 bases between. Germline lookup yields CDR1 SGHRS and CDR2 YFSETQ. The CDR3 DNA is TGCGCCAGCAGCCCGGCAGGGTTCGAGAACACTGAAGCTTTCTTT. Translating gives CASSPAGFENTEAFF.

The J gene is TRBJ1-3, the V gene TRBV6-5; D not resolved. Germline values: CDR1 MNHEY, CDR2 SVGAGI. This CDR3 comprises 15 residues. Trimming removed 8 bases at V and 3 bases at J, with 17 bases between. The DNA of the CDR3 is TGTGCCAGCGCGTCCCACGGTACCGGTGGAAACACCATATATTTT. It encodes CASASHGTGGNTIYF.